This is a list of T cell receptor beta chains from one sample in a study of neurological immune-mediated disorders. TCRdb used MiXCR to reprocess the 5' RACE reads, holding one entry per CDR3 protein. Here the sample spans about 39,000 distinct CDR3 sequences, almost 7.5% being singletons. The sequenced sample consisted of CD4+ T cells from blood. The receptors derive from a man aged 50 to 60 in good health. Each CDR3 is given with its conserved first and last residue. Each record gives: D gene, J gene, V gene, clone size, CDR3 protein, CDR3 DNA. A D gene is named only where the DNA matches it firmly. Expanded clones get a size class; other rows say once, few or many, or leave the size out.

>-|TRBJ2-7|TRBV14|many
CASSRTDYEQYF
TGTGCCAGCAGCCGGACCGACTACGAGCAGTACTTC
>TRBD1|TRBJ1-2|TRBV29-1|many
CSVEGPTGTGATNYGYTF
TGCAGCGTTGAAGGGCCAACCGGGACAGGGGCTACTAACTATGGCTACACCTTC
>-|TRBJ2-2|TRBV4-1|many
CASSRSNTGELFF
TGCGCCAGCAGCCGGAGCAACACCGGGGAGCTGTTTTTT
>-|TRBJ2-1|TRBV20-1|-
CSARDIRNEQFF
TGCAGTGCTAGAGATATCCGTAATGAGCAGTTCTTC
>-|TRBJ2-7|TRBV7-9|few
CASSLLALASTYEQYF
TGTGCCAGCAGCCTCTTAGCATTAGCGTCAACCTACGAGCAGTACTTC
>-|TRBJ2-7|TRBV7-9|many
CASSLGNWAGSYEQYF
TGTGCCAGCAGCTTAGGCAATTGGGCAGGGAGCTACGAGCAGTACTTC
>TRBD1|TRBJ1-1|TRBV18|few
CASSQGQGVGEAFF
TGTGCCAGCTCACAGGGACAGGGGGTCGGTGAAGCTTTCTTT
>-|TRBJ2-3|TRBV20-1|many
CSAKTREVRDTQYF
TGCAGTGCTAAGACCAGGGAAGTGAGGGATACGCAGTATTTT
>TRBD1|TRBJ1-2|TRBV10-3|many
CAISEMEGATNGYTF
TGTGCCATCAGTGAAATGGAGGGGGCAACTAATGGCTACACCTTC
>-|TRBJ2-6|TRBV27|many
CASSSRVRGTSLSGANVLTF
TGTGCCAGCAGTTCAAGGGTCCGGGGGACGAGCCTCTCTGGGGCCAACGTCCTGACTTTC
>-|TRBJ2-5|TRBV3-1|many
CASSLYGDRLETQYF
TGTGCCAGCAGCCTATATGGGGACCGCCTGGAGACCCAGTACTTC
>TRBD1|TRBJ2-2|TRBV6-5|many
CASSYSRQGTYTGELFF
TGTGCCAGCAGTTACTCGCGACAGGGGACCTACACCGGGGAGCTGTTTTTT
>TRBD1|TRBJ1-2|TRBV30|many
CAWSPLTGGPSYYGYTF
TGTGCCTGGAGTCCCCTGACAGGGGGCCCATCTTACTATGGCTACACCTTC
>-|TRBJ1-1|TRBV7-2|-
CASSPPGGNTEAFF
TGTGCCAGCAGCCCGCCGGGGGGCAACACTGAAGCTTTCTTT
>TRBD2|TRBJ2-1|TRBV6-4|many
CASSIPSGVVEQFF
TGTGCCAGCAGTATCCCCAGCGGGGTCGTTGAGCAGTTCTTC
>-|TRBJ2-7|TRBV18|few
CASSAAGAGIYEQYF
TGTGCCAGCTCGGCGGCGGGGGCAGGGATCTACGAGCAGTACTTC
>-|TRBJ2-3|TRBV28|many
CASSFRDTQYF
TGTGCCAGCAGTTTTCGAGATACGCAGTATTTT
>-|TRBJ2-3|TRBV7-3|many
CASSPGTDTQYF
TGTGCCAGCAGCCCCGGGACAGATACGCAGTATTTT
>-|TRBJ2-4|TRBV11-2|many
CASSLGQILAKNIQYF
TGTGCCAGCAGCTTAGGGCAAATACTAGCCAAAAACATTCAGTACTTC
>-|TRBJ2-3|TRBV24-1|many
CATSDSREFTDTQYF
TGTGCCACCAGTGATTCCAGAGAATTCACAGATACGCAGTATTTT
>TRBD2|TRBJ2-4|TRBV3-1|many
CASTPGGALAKNIQYF
TGTGCCAGCACCCCCGGGGGGGCACTAGCCAAAAACATTCAGTACTTC
>-|TRBJ1-1|TRBV20-1|many
CSARDQEGGRNWNTEAFF
TGCAGTGCTAGAGATCAGGAAGGGGGGCGTAATTGGAACACTGAAGCTTTCTTT
>-|TRBJ1-4|TRBV28|many
CASSRTDATNEKLFF
TGTGCCAGCAGTCGGACAGACGCAACTAATGAAAAACTGTTTTTT
>-|TRBJ1-1|TRBV7-9|many
CASSPQAGSSTEAFF
TGTGCCAGCAGCCCTCAGGCGGGGTCGAGCACTGAAGCTTTCTTT
>-|TRBJ2-1|TRBV20-1|many
CSASEVWDNEQFF
TGCAGTGCTAGTGAAGTCTGGGACAATGAGCAGTTCTTC
>TRBD1|TRBJ1-5|TRBV12-3/TRBV12-4|many
CASSLSGQGMQSQHF
TGTGCCAGCAGTTTATCGGGACAGGGCATGCAGTCCCAGCATTTT
>-|TRBJ1-3|TRBV3-1|-
CASSPYRVPGGNTIYF
TGTGCCAGCAGCCCGTACCGGGTCCCGGGTGGAAACACCATATATTTT
>-|TRBJ2-2|TRBV12-3/TRBV12-4|many
CASTTDTGELFF
TGTGCCAGCACCACGGACACCGGGGAGCTGTTTTTT
>TRBD1|TRBJ1-1|TRBV20-1|many
CSARDGQGAWEAFF
TGCAGTGCTAGAGATGGGCAGGGGGCTTGGGAAGCTTTCTTT
>TRBD2|TRBJ2-3|TRBV20-1|few
CSAPRSGRDTQYF
TGCAGTGCTCCCCGGAGCGGGAGGGATACGCAGTATTTT
>-|TRBJ2-6|TRBV6-2/TRBV6-3|many
CASSTWANVLTF
TGTGCCAGCAGTACTTGGGCCAACGTCCTGACTTTC
>-|TRBJ1-1|TRBV5-5|many
CASTDGLAGGVRGTEAFF
TGTGCCAGCACCGATGGACTTGCTGGGGGGGTTAGGGGAACTGAAGCTTTCTTT
>TRBD2|TRBJ2-7|TRBV20-1|many
CSARAASGGYEQYF
TGCAGTGCTAGAGCGGCTAGCGGAGGCTACGAGCAGTACTTC
>-|TRBJ2-7|TRBV21-1|many
CASSKLRDRGGYEQYF
TGTGCCAGCAGCAAATTACGGGACAGGGGCGGTTACGAGCAGTACTTC
>-|TRBJ2-5|TRBV20-1|many
CSAGGGKAQETQYF
TGCAGTGCTGGAGGAGGGAAGGCCCAAGAGACCCAGTACTTC
>TRBD2|TRBJ2-1|TRBV5-1|many
CASSFGGRESYNEQFF
TGCGCCAGCAGCTTTGGCGGGAGGGAATCTTACAATGAGCAGTTCTTC
>TRBD1|TRBJ2-1|TRBV5-1|many
CASSSGTGSYNEQFF
TGCGCCAGCAGCTCCGGGACAGGGTCCTACAATGAGCAGTTCTTC
>-|TRBJ1-2|TRBV5-1|many
CASSIDGLGGYTF
TGCGCCAGCAGCATAGACGGATTAGGAGGCTACACCTTC
>-|TRBJ1-2|TRBV28|many
CASSPMGSGGYTF
TGTGCCAGCAGTCCGATGGGCTCTGGTGGCTACACCTTC
>-|TRBJ2-3|TRBV6-6|-
CASKGPATDTQYF
TGTGCCAGCAAGGGACCGGCGACAGATACGCAGTATTTT
>-|TRBJ1-5|TRBV28|many
CASSSDFLGGENQPQHF
TGTGCCAGCAGTTCCGACTTCTTAGGAGGGGAAAATCAGCCCCAGCATTTT
>-|TRBJ2-2|TRBV28|-
CASSSGTTGELFF
TGTGCCAGCAGTTCAGGGACCACCGGGGAGCTGTTTTTT
>-|TRBJ2-3|TRBV4-1|many
CASSQDKVTQYF
TGCGCCAGCAGCCAAGATAAGGTTACGCAGTATTTT
>TRBD1|TRBJ2-2|TRBV3-1|many
CASSHPAGTANTGELFF
TGTGCCAGCAGCCACCCCGCCGGGACAGCGAACACCGGGGAGCTGTTTTTT
>TRBD1|TRBJ1-1|TRBV28|many
CASRTHRGLANTEAFF
TGTGCCAGCAGAACACACAGGGGCCTGGCCAACACTGAAGCTTTCTTT
>TRBD1|TRBJ2-3|TRBV5-1|many
CASSSQGATDTQYF
TGCGCCAGCAGCTCTCAGGGGGCAACAGATACGCAGTATTTT